The 5 T cell receptor beta chains in this list originate from one sample, sequenced in a study of vaccination and CD4 T cells after COVID-19. Their antigen targets remain unknown. The treatment was: approximately nine-day PBMC culture with coronavirus spike peptide pools or control peptides (ViraFEST assay). Gathering of the CD4+ T cells, from the unexposed donor, took place before the COVID-19 pandemic (2011-2018). Cultured CD4+ T cell DNA was sequenced using the Oncomine TCR Beta short-read assay. Genomic DNA was taken out of cultured CD4+ T cells by extraction. TCRdb redid the calling of the PCR reads with MiXCR, one entry per CDR3 protein. The sample holds some 10,000 distinct CDR3 sequences; under 35% are singletons and the top ten take about a fifth. The sample taken for sequencing was CD4+ T cells from blood, cultured in vitro. Every receptor here comes from a human donor in good health.

The V gene is TRBV7-2, the J gene TRBJ2-3; D is unclear. V gave up 1 base and J gave up 6 bases, with 14 bases separating them. The length of the CDR3 is 15 residues. Germline assignment: CDR1 SGHTA and CDR2 FQGNSA. The CDR3 here is CASSLVGPVLDTQYF. Written as DNA, the CDR3 is TGTGCCAGCAGCTTAGTGGGTCCCGTCCTGGATACGCAGTATTTT.

The chain has TRBV28 and TRBJ1-2; TRBD1 matches at 7 bases. V shed 6 bases, J shed 4 bases, and the junction held 5 bases outside the gene matches. Germline V CDR1 and CDR2: MDHEN, SYDVKM. The CDR3 has 13 amino acids. The DNA of the CDR3 is TGTGCCAGCAGGCCGGGACAGACCTATGGCTACACCTTC. Translating it yields CASRPGQTYGYTF.

The rearrangement joins TRBV11-2 to TRBJ2-7; 10 positions agree with TRBD2. Germline CDR1 reads SGHAT; CDR2 reads FQNNGV. Trimming took 6 bases from V and 0 from J; bases not matched to a gene: 5. The CDR3 is 15 residues long. Written as DNA, the CDR3 is TGTGCCAGCAGAACTTCTAGCGGGAGCTCCTACGAGCAGTACTTC. Protein product: CASRTSSGSSYEQYF.

The chain combines TRBV7-8 with TRBJ2-7; no definite D call. There are 13 residues in the CDR3. CDR1 SGHVS and CDR2 FQNEAQ come from the germline V gene. V was pared by 5 bases and J by 4 bases, with 12 bases between. CDR3 sequence reads: CASSTTHQYEQYF. CDR3 sequence (DNA): TGTGCCAGCAGCACAACCCACCAATACGAGCAGTACTTC.

The chain uses TRBV6-1 and TRBJ2-7, with TRBD1 identical over 9 bases. The V gene's germline CDR1 is MNHNS and CDR2 SASEGT. The CDR3 is made up of 16 amino acids. V lost 6 bases to trimming and J lost 3 bases; unmatched junction nucleotides: 12. The CDR3 DNA sequence: TGTGCCAGCAGACTCCGGGGGACAGGGAGCTACTACGAGCAGTACTTC. Translation: CASRLRGTGSYYEQYF.